Listed below are T cell receptor beta chains from one sample, sequenced in a study of identical twins. TCRdb reprocessed the 5' RACE reads via MiXCR and lists one record per CDR3 protein. The sample lists about 240,000 distinct CDR3 sequences, roughly a tenth occurring once. Input material: memory T cells sorted from blood. These receptors were collected from a middle-aged man in good health. The CDR3 runs from the conserved cysteine through the conserved F or W. D genes are given only for firm matches. Size tells how often a clone was seen (once, few, many) or the class of an expanded clone, and some rows leave it out.

size,J,D,V,CDR3,DNA
many,TRBJ2-1,TRBD2,TRBV5-5,CASSLPRTRSDEQFF,TGTGCCAGCAGTCTACCGAGGACTAGATCGGATGAGCAGTTCTTC
few,TRBJ2-5,-,TRBV11-2,CASSLYGETQYF,TGTGCCAGCAGCTTATATGGGGAGACCCAGTACTTC
many,TRBJ2-3,-,TRBV20-1,CSARGVGGTDTQYF,TGCAGTGCTAGGGGGGTCGGGGGCACAGATACGCAGTATTTT
-,TRBJ1-5,-,TRBV7-8,CASSFSYREVRQPQHF,TGTGCCAGCAGCTTTAGTTACAGGGAAGTGAGGCAGCCCCAGCATTTT
few,TRBJ2-5,TRBD1,TRBV5-1,CASSGQGARETQYF,TGCGCCAGCAGCGGGCAGGGGGCTCGGGAGACCCAGTACTTC
many,TRBJ2-7,-,TRBV28,CASSLTPAPYEQYF,TGTGCCAGCAGTTTAACCCCCGCTCCCTACGAGCAGTACTTC
many,TRBJ2-5,TRBD2,TRBV9,CASSFGTINQETQYF,TGTGCCAGCAGCTTCGGGACTATCAACCAAGAGACCCAGTACTTC
once,TRBJ2-3,-,TRBV2,CASGFGRTDTQYF,TGTGCCAGCGGTTTCGGGCGCACAGATACGCAGTATTTT
many,TRBJ2-5,-,TRBV5-1,CASSLLGEETQYF,TGCGCCAGCAGCTTGTTAGGGGAAGAGACCCAGTACTTC
many,TRBJ2-1,-,TRBV7-2,CASSPVGVKQFF,TGTGCCAGCAGCCCGGTCGGGGTGAAGCAGTTCTTC
many,TRBJ2-7,-,TRBV5-1,CASSLAGAGLHEQYF,TGCGCCAGCAGCTTGGCGGGGGCGGGTCTCCACGAGCAGTACTTC
-,TRBJ2-6,-,TRBV6-1,CASRAQGFPGANVLTF,TGTGCCAGCAGGGCTCAGGGGTTTCCCGGGGCCAACGTCCTGACTTTC
-,TRBJ2-5,-,TRBV18,CASSRDSGTQYF,TGTGCCAGCTCACGTGACTCGGGGACCCAGTACTTC
-,TRBJ1-1,TRBD1,TRBV10-3,CAISERQGDTEAFF,TGTGCCATCAGTGAAAGACAGGGTGATACTGAAGCTTTCTTT
few,TRBJ1-3,-,TRBV12-3/TRBV12-4,CASTSRLGQNSGNTIYF,TGTGCCAGCACTTCCCGATTGGGGCAGAACTCTGGAAACACCATATATTTT
many,TRBJ2-5,-,TRBV2,CASSYRETQYF,TGTGCCAGCAGTTACAGGGAGACCCAGTACTTC
many,TRBJ2-1,-,TRBV10-3,CAISEPGLEFF,TGTGCCATCAGTGAGCCGGGGCTGGAGTTCTTC
once,TRBJ1-6,-,TRBV3-1,CASSPTGTGNSPLHF,TGTGCCAGCAGCCCAACCGGGACGGGGAATTCACCCCTCCACTTT
many,TRBJ1-1,-,TRBV4-3,CASSQGVRGSGTEAFF,TGCGCCAGCAGCCAAGGGGTTCGGGGGTCCGGCACTGAAGCTTTCTTT
few,TRBJ2-1,TRBD2,TRBV20-1,CSARPLGGTTLYNEQFF,TGCAGTGCTAGACCTTTGGGGGGGACTACACTATACAATGAGCAGTTCTTC
many,TRBJ2-1,TRBD2,TRBV15,CATSTPKERGGRNEQFF,TGTGCCACCAGCACCCCAAAGGAGCGGGGGGGCCGTAATGAGCAGTTCTTC
many,TRBJ2-2,-,TRBV15,CATSRELPGSLVTGELFF,TGTGCCACCAGCAGAGAACTCCCCGGGAGCTTAGTTACCGGGGAGCTGTTTTTT
few,TRBJ2-2,TRBD2,TRBV4-3,CASSQEASGGRTTGELFF,TGCGCCAGCAGCCAAGAGGCTAGCGGGGGGCGAACCACCGGGGAGCTGTTTTTT
few,TRBJ2-3,-,TRBV11-2,CASSLIGGATDTQYF,TGTGCCAGCAGCTTAATCGGTGGGGCCACAGATACGCAGTATTTT
medium-sized,TRBJ1-5,-,TRBV3-1,CASSQLYSNQPQHF,TGTGCCAGCAGCCAGCTTTATAGCAATCAGCCCCAGCATTTT
many,TRBJ2-1,-,TRBV4-2,CASSLYVGGRGDNEQFF,TGTGCCAGCAGCCTTTATGTAGGTGGGAGAGGAGACAATGAGCAGTTCTTC
many,TRBJ1-5,-,TRBV15,CATSRGISRGASNQPQHF,TGTGCCACCAGCCGGGGGATTTCAAGGGGCGCGAGCAATCAGCCCCAGCATTTT
-,TRBJ1-1,TRBD1,TRBV6-2/TRBV6-3,CASSYDLDRVGTEAFF,TGTGCCAGCAGTTACGATCTGGACAGGGTGGGCACTGAAGCTTTCTTT
many,TRBJ1-4,-,TRBV5-1,CASSLGGGSEKLFF,TGCGCCAGCAGCTTGGGGGGCGGGAGTGAAAAACTGTTTTTT
-,TRBJ2-1,-,TRBV11-2,CASKVEVFNEQFF,TGTGCCAGCAAGGTTGAGGTTTTCAATGAGCAGTTCTTC
-,TRBJ2-1,-,TRBV19,CASSTAGHAYNEQFF,TGTGCCAGTAGTACGGCGGGACATGCCTACAATGAGCAGTTCTTC
-,TRBJ2-2,TRBD1,TRBV7-8,CASSLRDRGLGELFF,TGTGCCAGCAGCTTAAGGGACAGGGGTCTCGGGGAGCTGTTTTTT